A selection of T cell receptor beta chains follows, all from one sample in a study of blood T cell repertoires in COVID-19. Method: immunoSEQ multiplex PCR; TCRdb's copy keeps in-frame clones and lacks some. The table includes some 140,000 clones, roughly 89% detected once. The sample comprised peripheral blood. These receptors originate from a man aged 45 to 65 with acute or convalescent COVID-19. CDR3s include the opening cysteine and the closing phenylalanine or tryptophan. The D gene is left open where the match is weak. Only some rows state a clone size, as once, few, many or a class for expanded clones.

TRBJ2-2 | TRBV24-1 | - | - | TGTGCCACCAGTGAACGGACACCCAACACCGGGGAGCTGTTTTTT | CATSERTPNTGELFF
TRBJ2-1 | TRBV2 | TRBD2 | once | TGTGTCACCCCGGGACTATCCTACAATGAGCAGTTCTTC | CVTPGLSYNEQFF
TRBJ1-1 | TRBV7-2 | TRBD1 | - | TGTGCCAGCAGGCCAGCACAGGGGATAGGGGACACTGAAGCTTTCTTT | CASRPAQGIGDTEAFF
TRBJ1-3 | TRBV30 | - | once | TGTGCCTGGAGTGTAGAACAGCGAAACACCATATATTTT | CAWSVEQRNTIYF
TRBJ2-7 | TRBV6-5 | - | - | TGTGCCAGCAGTAAGTTTGAGGCCACATACGAGCAGTACTTC | CASSKFEATYEQYF
TRBJ2-7 | TRBV7-9 | TRBD1 | once | TGTGCCAGCAGCTTACAGGGGGCCTTTGGCGAGCAGTACTTC | CASSLQGAFGEQYF
TRBJ1-1 | TRBV4-1 | TRBD1 | - | TGCGCCAGCAGCCATACCCCGGGGACAGGGAACACTGAAGCTTTCTTT | CASSHTPGTGNTEAFF
TRBJ2-2 | TRBV18 | TRBD1 | - | TGTGCCAGCTCACTTACAGGGGGTCAGAACACCGGGGAGCTGTTTTTT | CASSLTGGQNTGELFF
TRBJ1-1 | TRBV5-1 | - | - | TGCGCCAGCAGCTTGGGTTCGGGGAACACTGAAGCTTTCTTT | CASSLGSGNTEAFF
TRBJ2-7 | TRBV7-9 | TRBD2 | - | TGTGCCAGCAGCTTAACTCTAGCGGGAGTCGAGCAGTACTTC | CASSLTLAGVEQYF
TRBJ1-2 | TRBV2 | - | - | TGTGCCAGCACCCCCGCAGGGCTCTATGGCTACACCTTC | CASTPAGLYGYTF
TRBJ1-1 | TRBV6-9 | TRBD1 | once | TGTGCCAGCAGTTATCGGACAGGGGGCTCTGAAGCTTTCTTT | CASSYRTGGSEAFF
TRBJ1-5 | TRBV3-1/TRBV3-2 | - | - | TGTGCCAGCAGCCAAGATCCCAGCGTTCAGCCCCAGCATTTT | CASSQDPSVQPQHF
TRBJ2-2 | TRBV27 | TRBD2 | - | TGTGCCAAGCCCTGGCGGGGGGGCCTCACCGGGGAGCTGTTTTTT | CAKPWRGGLTGELFF
TRBJ1-3 | TRBV29-1 | - | few | TGCAGCGTTAGAGGGGGTACTAACTCTGGAAACACCATATATTTT | CSVRGGTNSGNTIYF
TRBJ2-2 | TRBV5-1 | - | - | TGCGCCAGCAGCGGGAAGGGACACCCAGGTACCGGGGAGCTGTTTTTT | CASSGKGHPGTGELFF
TRBJ2-5 | TRBV27 | - | - | TGTGCCAGCAGTTTCTTAGCCCAAGAGACCCAGTACTTC | CASSFLAQETQYF
TRBJ1-1 | TRBV10-3 | TRBD1 | - | TGTGCCATCACTAAGACAGGGTTGAACACTGAAGCTTTCTTT | CAITKTGLNTEAFF
TRBJ2-3 | TRBV30 | - | once | TGTGCCTGGAGTGCGGGGTGGGATACGCAGTATTTT | CAWSAGWDTQYF
TRBJ2-5 | TRBV3-1/TRBV3-2 | TRBD2 | - | TGTGCCAGCAGCCTAGCACCGACTAGCCTACTCCAAGAGACCCAGTACTTC | CASSLAPTSLLQETQYF
TRBJ1-3 | TRBV6-6 | TRBD1 | - | TGTGCCAGCAACCCCTCGGACAGGTATTCTGGAAACACCATATATTTT | CASNPSDRYSGNTIYF
TRBJ1-1 | TRBV18 | - | - | TGTGCCAGCTCACCCTTTGACAGAAACACTGAAGCTTTCTTT | CASSPFDRNTEAFF
TRBJ2-1 | TRBV27 | TRBD2 | few | TGTGCCAGCAGTCCGAAATTCACGACTAGCGGGAGGGCCAGTGAGCAGTTCTTC | CASSPKFTTSGRASEQFF
TRBJ2-2 | TRBV4-3 | - | - | TGCGCCAGCAGCCAAGAGTTAGCTTCTTCCTCCGGGGAGCTGTTTTTT | CASSQELASSSGELFF
TRBJ1-5 | TRBV15 | TRBD1 | once | TGTGCCACCAGCTCAAAGCCGGGACAGACTAATCAGCCCCAGCATTTT | CATSSKPGQTNQPQHF
TRBJ1-2 | TRBV30 | TRBD1 | - | TGTGCCTGTAAGGACAGGGACTATGGCTACACCTTC | CACKDRDYGYTF
TRBJ2-5 | TRBV2 | - | - | TGTGCCAGCAGCCAGACAGAAGAGACCCAGTACTTC | CASSQTEETQYF
TRBJ1-1 | TRBV30 | - | - | TGTGCCTGGAGTGAGGAGAGTGAAGCTTTCTTT | CAWSEESEAFF
TRBJ2-1 | TRBV20-1 | - | - | TGCAGTGCTAGTAATACTAGAGGAGATGAGCAGTTCTTC | CSASNTRGDEQFF
TRBJ1-5 | TRBV7-2 | TRBD1 | - | TGTGCCAGCAGCCCTGCAGGGGGGAACGGTCAGCCCCAGCATTTT | CASSPAGGNGQPQHF
TRBJ2-3 | TRBV6-5 | - | few | TGTGCCAGCAGCCCCGCGGGTTCGGATACGCAGTATTTT | CASSPAGSDTQYF
TRBJ2-7 | TRBV4-1 | - | - | TGCGCCAGCAGCCAAGAGATAGCAGCGAGAGAGCAGTACTTC | CASSQEIAAREQYF